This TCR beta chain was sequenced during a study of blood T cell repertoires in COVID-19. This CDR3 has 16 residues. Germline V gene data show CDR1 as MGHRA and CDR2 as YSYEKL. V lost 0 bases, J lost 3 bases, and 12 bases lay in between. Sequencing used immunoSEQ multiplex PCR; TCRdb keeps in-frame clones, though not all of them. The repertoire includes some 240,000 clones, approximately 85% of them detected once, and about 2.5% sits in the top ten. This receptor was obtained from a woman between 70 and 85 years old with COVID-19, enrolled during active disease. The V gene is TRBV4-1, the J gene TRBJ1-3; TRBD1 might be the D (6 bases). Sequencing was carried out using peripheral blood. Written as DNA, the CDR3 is TGCGCCAGCAGCCAAGAATCAGGGGCAATTGGAAACACCATATATTTT. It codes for CASSQESGAIGNTIYF.